This T cell receptor beta chain was retrieved from a study of OX40 agonist ivuxolimab in advanced cancers. Overall study context: The patients' treatment was ivuxolimab, an agonistic anti-OX40 (CD134) antibody. General study points: At 0.1 to 3.0 mg/kg, CD4+ and CD8+ blood T cells expanded clonally by week 6.

With regard to this clone: The antigen remains undetermined.

Generated by immunoSEQ multiplex PCR, the TCRdb table keeps only in-frame clones and is missing some. The table shows 90,000 to 100,000 clones, with around 90% occurring only once. The sequence came from an adult with an advanced solid tumor such as melanoma, head and neck, liver or kidney cancer. Sequences were derived from CD4+ or CD8+ T cells sorted from blood, sampled in a trial of the OX40 agonist ivuxolimab.

CDR3: CASSIDLPYEQYF. CDR3 coding DNA: TGTGCCAGTAGTATAGATCTACCGTACGAGCAGTACTTC. The rearrangement joins TRBV19 to TRBJ2-7; D is undetermined. Germline CDR1 is LNHDA and CDR2 is SQIVND (reference sequence). V dropped 0 bases and J dropped 4 bases, with 7 bases sitting between them. This CDR3 has 13 amino acids.